This TCR beta chain derives from a study of shared clonotypes between healthy human individuals. Trimming removed 0 bases from V and 2 bases from J, with 11 bases in between. This CDR3 region has 15 residues. Germline V gene lookup returns CDR1 GTSNPN and CDR2 SVGIG (reference sequence). Naive-designated CD8 cells lacked CD45RO, were positively enriched for CCR7, and omitted terminally differentiated effector memory CD45RA+ cells. Profiling relied on immunoSEQ multiplex PCR, and the TCRdb table lists in-frame clones only, not all of them. The sample shows 2 million or so clones, about 95% of them seen only once.

This chain connects TRBV30 to TRBJ1-5; no definite D call. This TCR was sampled from a man aged 18 to 35 in good health. The sample comprised naive CD8+ T cells sorted from blood. CDR3 in amino acids: CAWSVTAGGNQPQHF. Here the CDR3 DNA reads TGTGCCTGGAGTGTAACGGCCGGCGGCAATCAGCCCCAGCATTTT.